This T cell receptor beta chain is from a study of T-cell reconstitution after alpha-beta-depleted transplantation in children. V was pared by 4 bases and J by 0 bases, with 7 bases of the junction left unmatched. This CDR3 has 16 residues. CDR1 SGHRS and CDR2 YFSETQ come from the germline V gene. The library targeted TCRbeta and was prepared with unique molecular identifiers. Each CDR3 protein gets one entry after TCRdb re-called the PCR reads with MiXCR. Among some 400,000 distinct CDR3 sequences listed, roughly 20% were seen once. Material: PBMCs from the stem cell graft donor, obtained from the stem cell graft. The chain carries TRBV5-1 and TRBJ2-3, with 8 bases lining up with TRBD2. The receptor comes from a human donor who donated a stem cell graft to a child with acute myeloid leukemia. The CDR3 spells CASSPLTSVSTDTQYF. The CDR3 coding sequence is TGCGCCAGCAGCCCGCTGACTAGCGTTAGCACAGATACGCAGTATTTT.